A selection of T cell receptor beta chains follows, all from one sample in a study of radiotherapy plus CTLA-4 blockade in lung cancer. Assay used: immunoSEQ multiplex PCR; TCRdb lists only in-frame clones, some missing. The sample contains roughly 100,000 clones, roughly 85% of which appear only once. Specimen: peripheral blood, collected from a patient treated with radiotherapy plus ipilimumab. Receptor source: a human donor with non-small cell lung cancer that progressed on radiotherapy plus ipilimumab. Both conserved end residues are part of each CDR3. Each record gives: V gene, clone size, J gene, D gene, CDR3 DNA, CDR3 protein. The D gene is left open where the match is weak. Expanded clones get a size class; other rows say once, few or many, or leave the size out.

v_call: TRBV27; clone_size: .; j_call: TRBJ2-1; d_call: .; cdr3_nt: TGTGCCAGCAGTTTACGGGGACTGAAATACAATGAGCAGTTCTTC; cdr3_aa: CASSLRGLKYNEQFF
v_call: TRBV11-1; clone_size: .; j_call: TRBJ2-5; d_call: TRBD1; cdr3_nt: TGTGCCAGCAGGGGACAGGGTCGGCCAGAGACCCAGTACTTC; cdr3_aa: CASRGQGRPETQYF
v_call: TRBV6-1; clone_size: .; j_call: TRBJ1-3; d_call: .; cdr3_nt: TGTGCCAGCAGTGAAGATCAGGTCTCTGGAAACACCATATATTTT; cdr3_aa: CASSEDQVSGNTIYF
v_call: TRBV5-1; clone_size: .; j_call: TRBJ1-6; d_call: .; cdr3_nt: TGCGCCAGCAGCTTGGGGGAGGGGAATTCACCCCTCCACTTT; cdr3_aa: CASSLGEGNSPLHF
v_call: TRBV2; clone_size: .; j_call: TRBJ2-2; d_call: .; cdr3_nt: TGTGCCAGCAAAGCGGTCGGGGACACCGGGGAGCTGTTTTTT; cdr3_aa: CASKAVGDTGELFF
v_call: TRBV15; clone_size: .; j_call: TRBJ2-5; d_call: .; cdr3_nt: TGTGCCACCAGCAGAGTCGGGATTCAGGAGACCCAGTACTTC; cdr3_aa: CATSRVGIQETQYF
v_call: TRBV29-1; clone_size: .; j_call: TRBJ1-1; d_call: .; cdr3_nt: TGCAGCGCCGGGGGACAACTGAACACTGAAGCTTTCTTT; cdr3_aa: CSAGGQLNTEAFF
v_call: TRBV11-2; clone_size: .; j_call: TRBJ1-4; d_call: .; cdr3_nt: TGTGCCAGCAGCTCCCAGGGGACTACTAATGAAAAACTGTTTTTT; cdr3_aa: CASSSQGTTNEKLFF
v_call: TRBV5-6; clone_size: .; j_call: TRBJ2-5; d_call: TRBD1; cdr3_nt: TGTGCCAGCAGCGACAGGGTGGAGACCCAGTACTTC; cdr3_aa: CASSDRVETQYF
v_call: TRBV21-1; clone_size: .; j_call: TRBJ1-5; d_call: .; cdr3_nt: TGTGCCAGCAGCAAAGACAGGACCAGTCAGCCCCAGCATTTT; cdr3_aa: CASSKDRTSQPQHF
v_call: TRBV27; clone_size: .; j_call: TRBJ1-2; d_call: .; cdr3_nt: TGTGCCAGCAGTTTTTTAGCCGACCAAGGGGCCGGGTGGGACTATGGCTACACCTTC; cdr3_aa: CASSFLADQGAGWDYGYTF
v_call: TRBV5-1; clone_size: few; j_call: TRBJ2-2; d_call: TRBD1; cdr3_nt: TGCGCCAGCAGGACAGGGGGCATCACCGGGGAGCTGTTTTTT; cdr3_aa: CASRTGGITGELFF
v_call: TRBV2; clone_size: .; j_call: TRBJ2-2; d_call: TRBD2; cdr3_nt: TGTGCCAGCAGAGAGGGGGGACTAGCGGGAGTACCCGGGGAGCTGTTTTTT; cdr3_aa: CASREGGLAGVPGELFF
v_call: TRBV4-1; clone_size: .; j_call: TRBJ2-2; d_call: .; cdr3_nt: TGCGCCAGCAGCCAAGTGGGGCGAGACACCGGGGAGCTGTTTTTT; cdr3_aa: CASSQVGRDTGELFF
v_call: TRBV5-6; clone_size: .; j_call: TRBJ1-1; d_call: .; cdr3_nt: TGTGCCAGCAGCTTGGGTTCAGGCCTGAACACTGAAGCTTTCTTT; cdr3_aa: CASSLGSGLNTEAFF
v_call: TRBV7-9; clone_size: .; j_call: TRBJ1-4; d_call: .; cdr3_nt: TGTGCCAGCAGTACGAACCGGGACTCTAATGAAAAACTGTTTTTT; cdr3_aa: CASSTNRDSNEKLFF
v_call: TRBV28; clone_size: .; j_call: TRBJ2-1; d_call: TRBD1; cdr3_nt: TGTGCCAGCATAACAGGGGGCGCCGGAAATGAGCAGTTCTTC; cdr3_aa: CASITGGAGNEQFF
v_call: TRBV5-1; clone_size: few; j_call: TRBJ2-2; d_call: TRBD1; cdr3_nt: TGCGCCAGCACTAGGACAGGGGGCTTCACCGGGGAGCTGTTTTTT; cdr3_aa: CASTRTGGFTGELFF
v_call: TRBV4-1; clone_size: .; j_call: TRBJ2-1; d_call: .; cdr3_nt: TGCGCCAGCAGCCAGGCCCCCTTTGAGGCGTCCGAGCAGTTCTTC; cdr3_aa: CASSQAPFEASEQFF
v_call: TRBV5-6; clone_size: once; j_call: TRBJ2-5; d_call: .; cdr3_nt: TGTGCCAGCAGTTTTCCACTGTTGGAGACCCAGTACTTC; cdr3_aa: CASSFPLLETQYF
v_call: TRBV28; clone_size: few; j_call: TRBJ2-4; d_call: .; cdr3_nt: TGTGCCAGCAGTTCCCGACCGGCACTTCAAAAGTACTTC; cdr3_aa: CASSSRPALQKYF
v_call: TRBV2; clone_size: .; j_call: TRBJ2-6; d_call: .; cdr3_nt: TGTGCCAGCAGGGGGACCGTTTCCTCTGGGGCCAACGTCCTGACTTTC; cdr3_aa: CASRGTVSSGANVLTF
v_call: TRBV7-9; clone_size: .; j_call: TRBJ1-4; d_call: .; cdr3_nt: TGTGCCAGCAGCTTATATGTTGCAACTAATGAAAAACTGTTTTTT; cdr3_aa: CASSLYVATNEKLFF
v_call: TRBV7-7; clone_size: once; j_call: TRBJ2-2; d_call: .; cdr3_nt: TGTGCTAGCAGCCCCTCAGGGGCAAGCCCCGGCGGGGAGCTGTTTTTT; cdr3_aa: CASSPSGASPGGELFF
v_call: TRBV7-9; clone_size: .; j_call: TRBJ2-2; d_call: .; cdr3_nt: TGTGCCAGCAGCCAGACGGAAAACACCGGGGAGCTGTTTTTT; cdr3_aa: CASSQTENTGELFF
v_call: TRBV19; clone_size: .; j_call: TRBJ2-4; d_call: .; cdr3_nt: TGTGCCAGTAGTATGGGAACTCCCAAAAACATTCAGTACTTC; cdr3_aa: CASSMGTPKNIQYF
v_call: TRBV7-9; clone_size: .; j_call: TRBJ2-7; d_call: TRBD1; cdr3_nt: TGTGCCAGCAGCTTCGGACAGGGAGTTCGGTACGAGCAGTACTTC; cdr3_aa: CASSFGQGVRYEQYF
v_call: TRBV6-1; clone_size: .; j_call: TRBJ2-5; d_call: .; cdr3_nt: TGTGCCAGCAGCGGGGTCTACAAAGAGACCCAGTACTTC; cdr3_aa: CASSGVYKETQYF
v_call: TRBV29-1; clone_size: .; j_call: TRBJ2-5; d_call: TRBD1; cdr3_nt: TGCAGCGTCTTAGGGACAGGGGATTTGAAGACCCAGTACTTC; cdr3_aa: CSVLGTGDLKTQYF
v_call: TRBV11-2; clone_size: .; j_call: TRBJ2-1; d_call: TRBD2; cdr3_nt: TGTGCCAGCAGCCTGGGGACTAGCGGGAGCGGGGAGCAGTTCTTC; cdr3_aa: CASSLGTSGSGEQFF